These T cell receptor beta chains were read from a single sample in a study of cytomegalovirus exposure and HLA in healthy donors. TCRdb's copy holds only in-frame clones and misses some; the assay was immunoSEQ multiplex PCR. This sample has 150,000 to 200,000 clones; 80% occur once, and the top ten carry 0.65% to 0.75%. Sequencing was done on a sample of PBMCs. These TCRs come from a boy aged 5-17 years in good health and CMV-seronegative. Both conserved end residues are part of each CDR3.

TRBV7-2	TRBJ1-2	CASSLAGRDGYTF
TRBV7-9	TRBJ2-3	CSSSFPTSGGAGTDTQYF
TRBV19	TRBJ1-5	CASSSWDKRGNQPQHF
TRBV9	TRBJ1-1	CASSVEAGMGNTEAFF
TRBV6-4	TRBJ1-2	CASSDRTGGYTF
TRBV5-6	TRBJ1-3	CASSFTGVSGNTIYF
TRBV27	TRBJ2-7	CASSLSMVAAPYEQYF
TRBV11-2	TRBJ1-2	CASSFWRRTENYGYTF
TRBV18	TRBJ2-7	CASSPPSGIYEQYF
TRBV5-1	TRBJ2-2	CASATAVSNTGELFF
TRBV19	TRBJ1-1	CASRDRINRGNTEAFF
TRBV18	TRBJ2-7	CASSRQAYEQYF
TRBV2	TRBJ2-5	CASSEASWRPETQYF
TRBV7-6	TRBJ2-2	CASSFLAGRETGELFF
TRBV19	TRBJ1-1	CASSSYGTPNTEAFF